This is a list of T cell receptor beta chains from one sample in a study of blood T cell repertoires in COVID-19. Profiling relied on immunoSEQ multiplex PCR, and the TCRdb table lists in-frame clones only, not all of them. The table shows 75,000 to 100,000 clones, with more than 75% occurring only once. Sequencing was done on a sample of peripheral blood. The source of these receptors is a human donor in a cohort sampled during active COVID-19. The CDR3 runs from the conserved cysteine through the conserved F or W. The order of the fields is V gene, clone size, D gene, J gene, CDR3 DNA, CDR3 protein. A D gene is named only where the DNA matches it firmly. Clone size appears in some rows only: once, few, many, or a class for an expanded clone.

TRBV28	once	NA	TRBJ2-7	TGTGCCAGCAGTTTCCGCACCCTGGGCGGGCTCTCCTACGAGCAGTACTTC	CASSFRTLGGLSYEQYF
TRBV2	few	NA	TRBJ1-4	TGTGCCAGCAGGATGGGCCAGAATGAAAAACTGTTTTTT	CASRMGQNEKLFF
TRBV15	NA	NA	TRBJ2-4	TGTGCCACCAGCAGAGGACCACTAGGCGGAAGGACTATAGCCAAAAACATTCAGTACTTC	CATSRGPLGGRTIAKNIQYF
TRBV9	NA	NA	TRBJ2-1	TGTGCCAGCAGCGTAGGCCAGGGCTATGAGCAGTTCTTC	CASSVGQGYEQFF
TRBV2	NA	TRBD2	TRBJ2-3	TGTGCCAGCTCCCCCGGGACTAGCCCCACAGATACGCAGTATTTT	CASSPGTSPTDTQYF
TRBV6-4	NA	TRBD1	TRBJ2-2	TGTGCCAGCAGACCGGGACAGAGCACCGGGGAGCTGTTTTTT	CASRPGQSTGELFF
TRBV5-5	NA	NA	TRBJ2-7	TGTGCCAGCAGCTTGGGTTGGAGGTATGGATCCTACGAGCAGTACTTC	CASSLGWRYGSYEQYF
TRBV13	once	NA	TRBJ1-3	TGTGCCAGCAGCCGGCTGCCAGGGAACTCTGGAAACACCATATATTTT	CASSRLPGNSGNTIYF
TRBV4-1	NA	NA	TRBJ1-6	TGCGCCAGCAGCCGTTCCAGCTCCTATAATTCACCCCTCCACTTT	CASSRSSSYNSPLHF
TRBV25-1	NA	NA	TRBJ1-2	TGTGCCAGCAGAGACAGGAGCTATGGCTACACCTTC	CASRDRSYGYTF
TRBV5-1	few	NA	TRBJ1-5	TGCGCCAGCAGCCGACGGGCAGGGGTGCAGCCCCAGCATTTT	CASSRRAGVQPQHF
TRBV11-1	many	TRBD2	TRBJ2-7	TGTGCCAGCAGCCTACGGGGGGGACCAAGCTCCTACGAGCAGTACTTC	CASSLRGGPSSYEQYF
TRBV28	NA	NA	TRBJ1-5	TGTGCCAGCAGTTTACGGGGAGGCAATCAGCCCCAGCATTTT	CASSLRGGNQPQHF
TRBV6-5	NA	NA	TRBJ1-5	TGTGCCAGCACCGGGGAGGTCAATCAGCCCCAGCATTTT	CASTGEVNQPQHF
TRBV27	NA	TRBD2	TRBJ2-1	TGTGCCAGCAGTTTATCGACTAGCGATGAGCAGTTCTTC	CASSLSTSDEQFF
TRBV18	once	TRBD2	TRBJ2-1	TGTGCCAGCTCACTAAGGACTAGCGGGTGGATGAGCTCCTACAATGAGCAGTTCTTC	CASSLRTSGWMSSYNEQFF
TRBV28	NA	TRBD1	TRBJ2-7	TGTGCCAGCAGTTGGACAGGGGGGTCCTACGAGCAGTACTTC	CASSWTGGSYEQYF
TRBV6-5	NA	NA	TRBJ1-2	TGTGCCAGCGCCGGTGGTAACTATGGCTACACCTTC	CASAGGNYGYTF
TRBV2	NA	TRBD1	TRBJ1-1	TGTGCCAGCAGTGACTACGGGACAGGGGCAGTAGGAGCTTTCTTT	CASSDYGTGAVGAFF
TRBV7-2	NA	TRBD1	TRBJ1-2	TGTGCCAGCAGCCCCCGCAGGACAGGGGATCACGGCTACACCTTC	CASSPRRTGDHGYTF
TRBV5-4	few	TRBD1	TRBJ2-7	TGTGCCAGCAGCCCCGACAGGGCGGTCCACGAGCAGTACTTC	CASSPDRAVHEQYF
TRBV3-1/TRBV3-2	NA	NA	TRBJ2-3	TGTGCCAGCAGCCAAGATCGAGGTAGAGATACGCAGTATTTT	CASSQDRGRDTQYF
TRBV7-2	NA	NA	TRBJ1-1	TGTGCCAGCAGTTACGTACAGGGATACACTGAAGCTTTCTTT	CASSYVQGYTEAFF
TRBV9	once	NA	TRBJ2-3	TGTGCCAGCAGCCCGCGAATTCAGGCCAGCACAGATACGCAGTATTTT	CASSPRIQASTDTQYF